This entry lists 8 T cell receptor beta chains sequenced from one sample in a study of blood T cell repertoires in COVID-19 (dated by TCRdb to between 2020 and 2021). Preparation of the library involved the immunoSEQ multiplex PCR assay. The source is immuneACCESS, and TCRdb retained only in-frame sequences with V and J called. Part of the clones is not carried over; for the studies checked, unresolved V genes explain less than half of this, and the remainder is unexplained. The sample table shows around 250,000 clones, and 70% to 90% are seen once. The top ten clonotypes cover about 6.9% of the sample. Sequencing was done on a sample of PBMCs or T cells enriched from blood (not recorded which). The receptors were sampled from a woman aged 50 to 60 who had been exposed to COVID-19.

This clone was detected only a few times. The rearrangement joins TRBV28 to TRBJ1-1, with D hard to call. Germline V gene sequence: CDR1 MDHEN, CDR2 SYDVKM. Trimming took off 8 bases at V and 10 bases at J, with 17 bases between the two ends. This CDR3 spans 12 amino acids. CDR3 sequence reads: CASYSAGLGAFF. DNA of the CDR3: TGTGCCAGCTATTCGGCGGGGTTAGGAGCTTTCTTT.

The V gene is TRBV30, the J gene TRBJ2-2; 7 nucleotides align to TRBD2. This CDR3 comprises 15 residues. V shed 0 bases and J 8 bases; nucleotides not matched to a gene: 9. Per germline, CDR1 GTSNPN and CDR2 SVGIG (reference sequence). The CDR3 nucleotides read TGTGCCTGGAGTGTAAGCGGGGCCCGGGTAGGGGAGCTGTTTTTT. Residues: CAWSVSGARVGELFF.

Only one count was recorded for this clone. The V call is TRBV6-1, the J call TRBJ2-1; TRBD1 might be the D (6 bases). Germline CDR1 and CDR2: MNHNS and SASEGT. Trimming stripped 1 base from V and 5 bases from J, with 18 bases between. This CDR3 contains 17 residues. CDR3 nucleotides: TGTGCCAGCAGTGAAGAAAAGGGCGGACAGATCCACAATGAGCAGTTCTTC. Translation gives CASSEEKGGQIHNEQFF.

The gene calls are TRBV7-6 and TRBJ2-2, with D perhaps matching TRBD2 (6 bases). The CDR3 has 15 residues. Germline CDR1 is SGHVS and CDR2 is FNYEAQ. V lost 4 bases, J lost 6 bases, and 15 bases lay in between. CDR3 amino acids: CASSSTGTLSGELFF. CDR3 in DNA: TGTGCCAGCAGCTCGACCGGGACTCTGTCCGGGGAGCTGTTTTTT.

This chain links TRBV9 with TRBJ2-2, with D perhaps matching TRBD1 (7 bases). The CDR3 is made up of 17 amino acids. Looked up from germline, CDR1 is SGDLS and CDR2 is YYNGEE. V shed 3 bases and J shed 2 bases, with 17 bases lying between them. Written as DNA, the CDR3 is TGTGCCAGCAGCGAGGAGGGGGCGCTCCGAAACACCGGGGAGCTGTTTTTT. Translating gives CASSEEGALRNTGELFF.

The V and J genes are TRBV29-1 and TRBJ1-1; D perhaps matches TRBD1 (6 bases). The germline gives CDR1 SQVTM, CDR2 ANQGSEA. The CDR3 contains 12 residues. V dropped 4 bases and J dropped 2 bases, with 8 bases sitting between them. This chain's CDR3 is CSVGGGNTEAFF. CDR3 sequence (DNA): TGCAGCGTTGGAGGGGGTAACACTGAAGCTTTCTTT.

In its sample, this clone was seen once. The chain has TRBV7-8 and TRBJ2-7, with 8 bases fitting TRBD1. The CDR3 consists of 15 residues. V shed 5 bases and J 9 bases; nucleotides not matched to a gene: 15. Germline V gives CDR1 SGHVS, CDR2 FQNEAQ. The CDR3 protein is CASSHLMNDRGVQYF. CDR3 nucleotides: TGTGCCAGCAGCCACCTGATGAATGACAGGGGTGTGCAGTACTTC.

This rearrangement joins TRBV3-1 (or the pseudogene TRBV3-2) to TRBJ2-5, with a possible D match to TRBD2 (7 bases). Germline assignment: CDR1 LGHDT and CDR2 YNNKEL (reference sequence). V dropped 5 bases and J dropped 3 bases, with 22 bases sitting between them. This CDR3 comprises 17 residues. CDR3: CASSFERGSGGKETQYF. The CDR3 DNA reads TGTGCCAGCAGCTTCGAAAGGGGATCGGGGGGCAAAGAGACCCAGTACTTC.